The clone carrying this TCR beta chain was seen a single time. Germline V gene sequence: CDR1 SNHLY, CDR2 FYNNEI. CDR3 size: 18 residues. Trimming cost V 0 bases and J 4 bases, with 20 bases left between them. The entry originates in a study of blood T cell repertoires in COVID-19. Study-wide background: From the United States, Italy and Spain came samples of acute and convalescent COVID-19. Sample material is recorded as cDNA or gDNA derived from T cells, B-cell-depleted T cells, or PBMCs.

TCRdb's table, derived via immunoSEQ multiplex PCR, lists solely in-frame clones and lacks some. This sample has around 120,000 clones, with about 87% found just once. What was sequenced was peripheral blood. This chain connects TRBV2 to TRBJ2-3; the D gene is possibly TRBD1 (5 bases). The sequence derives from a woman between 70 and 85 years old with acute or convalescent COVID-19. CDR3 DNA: TGTGCCAGCAGTGAAGCGCCCTGGACACTAAAGGGTGCAGATACGCAGTATTTT. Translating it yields CASSEAPWTLKGADTQYF.